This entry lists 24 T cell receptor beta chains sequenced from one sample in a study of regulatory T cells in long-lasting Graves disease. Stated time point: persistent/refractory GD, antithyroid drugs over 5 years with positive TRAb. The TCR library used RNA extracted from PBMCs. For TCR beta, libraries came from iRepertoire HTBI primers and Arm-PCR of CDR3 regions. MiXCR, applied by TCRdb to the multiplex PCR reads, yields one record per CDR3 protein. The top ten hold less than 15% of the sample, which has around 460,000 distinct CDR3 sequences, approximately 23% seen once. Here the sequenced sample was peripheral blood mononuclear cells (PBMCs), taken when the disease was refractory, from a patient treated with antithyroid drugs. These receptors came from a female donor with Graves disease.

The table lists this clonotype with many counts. The CDR3 region is CASSRSPNTEAFF. The CDR3 coding sequence is TGTGCCAGTAGCCGCAGCCCGAACACTGAAGCTTTCTTT. This chain joins TRBV19 and TRBJ1-1; D is ambiguous. The CDR3 is 13 residues long. Germline V gene sequence: CDR1 LNHDA, CDR2 SQIVND (reference sequence). V lost 6 bases, J lost 1 base, and 9 bases lay in between.

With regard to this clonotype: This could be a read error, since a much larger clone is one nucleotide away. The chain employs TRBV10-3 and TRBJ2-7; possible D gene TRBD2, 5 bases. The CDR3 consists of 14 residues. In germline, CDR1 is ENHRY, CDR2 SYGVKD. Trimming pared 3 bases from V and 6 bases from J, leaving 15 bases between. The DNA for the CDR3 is TGTGCCATCAGTGAAGAGGGTTTCGTCTTCGAGCAGTACTTC. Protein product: CAISEEGFVFEQYF.

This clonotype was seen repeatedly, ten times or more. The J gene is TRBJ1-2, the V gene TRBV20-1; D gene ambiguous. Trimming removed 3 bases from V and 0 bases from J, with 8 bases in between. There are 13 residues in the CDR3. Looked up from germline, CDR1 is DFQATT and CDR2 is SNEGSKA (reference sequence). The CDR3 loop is CSASPGSNYGYTF. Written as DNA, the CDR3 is TGCAGTGCTAGCCCAGGCTCTAACTATGGCTACACCTTC.

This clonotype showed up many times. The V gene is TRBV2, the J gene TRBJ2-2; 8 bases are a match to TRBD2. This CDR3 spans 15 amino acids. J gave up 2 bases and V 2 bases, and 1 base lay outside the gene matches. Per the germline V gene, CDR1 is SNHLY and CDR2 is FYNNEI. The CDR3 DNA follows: TGTGCCAGCAGTGAACTAGCGGGCAACACCGGGGAGCTGTTTTTT. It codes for CASSELAGNTGELFF. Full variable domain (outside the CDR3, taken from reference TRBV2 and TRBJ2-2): EPEVTQTPSHQVTQMGQEVILRCVPISNHLYFYWYRQILGQKVEFLVSFYNNEISEKSEIFDDQFSVERPDGSNFTLKIRSTKLEDSAMYFCASSELAGNTGELFFGEGSRLTVL.

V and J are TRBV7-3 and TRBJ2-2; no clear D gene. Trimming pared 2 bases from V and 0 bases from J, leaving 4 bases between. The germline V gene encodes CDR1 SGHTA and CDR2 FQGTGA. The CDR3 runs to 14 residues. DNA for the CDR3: TGTGCCAGCAGCTTACATCCGAACACCGGGGAGCTGTTTTTT. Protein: CASSLHPNTGELFF.

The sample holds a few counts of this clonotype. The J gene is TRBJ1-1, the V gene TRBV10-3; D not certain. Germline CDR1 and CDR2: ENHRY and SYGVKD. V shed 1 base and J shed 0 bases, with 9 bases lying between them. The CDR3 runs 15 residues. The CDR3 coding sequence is TGTGCCATCAGTGAGTTAAGGGCTATGAACACTGAAGCTTTCTTT. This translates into CAISELRAMNTEAFF.

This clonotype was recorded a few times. This CDR3 is CASSLVGNPYEQYF. The CDR3 DNA reads TGTGCCAGCAGCTTGGTAGGAAACCCCTACGAGCAGTACTTC. This chain joins TRBV5-6 and TRBJ2-7; no clear D. This CDR3 is 14 amino acids long. With 0 bases removed from V and 2 bases from J, the gap between germline ends came to 9 bases. The germline CDR1 and CDR2 sequences are SGHDT and YYEEEE.

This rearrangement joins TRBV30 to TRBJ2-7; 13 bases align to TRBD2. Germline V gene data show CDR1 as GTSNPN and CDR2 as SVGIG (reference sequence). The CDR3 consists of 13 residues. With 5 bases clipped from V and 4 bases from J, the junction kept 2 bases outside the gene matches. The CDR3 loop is CAWGTSGVYEQYF. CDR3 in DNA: TGTGCCTGGGGGACTAGCGGGGTTTACGAGCAGTACTTC.

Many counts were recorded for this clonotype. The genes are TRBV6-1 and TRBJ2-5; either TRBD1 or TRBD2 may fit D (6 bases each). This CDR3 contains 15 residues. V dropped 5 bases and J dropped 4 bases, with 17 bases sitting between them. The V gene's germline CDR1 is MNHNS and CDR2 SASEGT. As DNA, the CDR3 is TGTGCCAGCAGTCGAAGGGGGGTCCCGGGAGAGACCCAGTACTTC. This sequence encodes CASSRRGVPGETQYF.

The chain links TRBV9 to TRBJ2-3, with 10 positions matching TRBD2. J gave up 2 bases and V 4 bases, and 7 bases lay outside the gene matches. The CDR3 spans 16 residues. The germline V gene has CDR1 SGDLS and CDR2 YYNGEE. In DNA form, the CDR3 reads TGTGCCAGCAGCCCAAAGGGACTAGCGAACACAGATACGCAGTATTTT. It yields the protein CASSPKGLANTDTQYF. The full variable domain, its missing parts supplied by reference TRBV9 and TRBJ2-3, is DSGVTQTPKHLITATGQRVTLRCSPRSGDLSVYWYQQSLDQGLQFLIQYYNGEERAKGNILERFSAQQFPDLHSELNLSSLELGDSALYFCASSPKGLANTDTQYFGPGTRLTVL.

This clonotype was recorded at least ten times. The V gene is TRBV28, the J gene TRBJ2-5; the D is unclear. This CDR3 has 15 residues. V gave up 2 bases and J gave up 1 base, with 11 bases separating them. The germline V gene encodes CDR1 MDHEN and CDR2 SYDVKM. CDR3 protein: CASSLVDLAQETQYF. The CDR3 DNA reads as TGTGCCAGCAGTTTAGTGGACCTCGCCCAAGAGACCCAGTACTTC.

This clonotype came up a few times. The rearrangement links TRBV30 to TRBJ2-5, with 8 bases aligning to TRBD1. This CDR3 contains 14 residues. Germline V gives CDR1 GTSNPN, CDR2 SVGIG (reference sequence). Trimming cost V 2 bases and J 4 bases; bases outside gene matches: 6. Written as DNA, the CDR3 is TGTGCCTGGAGTCCTCAGGGGGCAAGAGAGACCCAGTACTTC. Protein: CAWSPQGARETQYF.

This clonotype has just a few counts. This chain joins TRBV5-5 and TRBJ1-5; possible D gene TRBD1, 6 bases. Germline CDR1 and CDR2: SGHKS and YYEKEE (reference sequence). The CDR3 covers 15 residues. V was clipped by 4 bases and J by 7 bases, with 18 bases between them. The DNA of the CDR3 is TGTGCCAGCAGCCGGACCGAAACAGGGAGGCAGCCCCAGCATTTT. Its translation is CASSRTETGRQPQHF.

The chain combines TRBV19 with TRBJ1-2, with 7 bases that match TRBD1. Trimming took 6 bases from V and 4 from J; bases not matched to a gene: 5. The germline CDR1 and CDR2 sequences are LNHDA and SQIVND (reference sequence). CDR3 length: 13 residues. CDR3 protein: CASSRGVSYGYTF. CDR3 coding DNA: TGTGCCAGTAGCAGGGGGGTTTCCTATGGCTACACCTTC. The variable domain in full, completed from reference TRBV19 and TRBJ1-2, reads DGGITQSPKYLFRKEGQNVTLSCEQNLNHDAMYWYRQDPGQGLRLIYYSQIVNDFQKGDIAEGYSVSREKKESFPLTVTSAQKNPTAFYLCASSRGVSYGYTFGSGTRLTVV.

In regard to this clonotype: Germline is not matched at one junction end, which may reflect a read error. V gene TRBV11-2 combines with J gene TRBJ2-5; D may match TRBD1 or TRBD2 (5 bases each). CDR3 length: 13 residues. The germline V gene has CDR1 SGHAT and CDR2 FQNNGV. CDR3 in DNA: TGTGCCAGCAGCTCCCAGGGTGGGGAGACCCAGCACTTC. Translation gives CASSSQGGETQHF. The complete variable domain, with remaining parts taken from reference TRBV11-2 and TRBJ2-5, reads EAGVAQSPRYKIIEKRQSVAFWCNPISGHATLYWYQQILGQGPKLLIQFQNNGVVDDSQLPKDRFSAERLKGVDSTLKIQPAKLEDSAVYLCASSSQGGETQHFGPGTRLLVL.

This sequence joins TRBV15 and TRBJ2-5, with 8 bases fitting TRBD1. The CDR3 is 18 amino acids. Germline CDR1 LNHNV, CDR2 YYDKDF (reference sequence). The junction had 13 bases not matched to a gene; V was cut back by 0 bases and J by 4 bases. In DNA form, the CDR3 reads TGTGCCACCAGCAGAGAGGGGTTTGGAGCAGGGGGCGGAGAGACCCAGTACTTC. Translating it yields CATSREGFGAGGGETQYF.

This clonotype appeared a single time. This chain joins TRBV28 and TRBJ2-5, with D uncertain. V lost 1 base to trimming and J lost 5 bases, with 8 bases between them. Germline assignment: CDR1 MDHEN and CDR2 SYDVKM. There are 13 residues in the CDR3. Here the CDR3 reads CASSLFYRETQYF. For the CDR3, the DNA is TGTGCCAGCAGTTTATTTTACCGGGAGACCCAGTACTTC.

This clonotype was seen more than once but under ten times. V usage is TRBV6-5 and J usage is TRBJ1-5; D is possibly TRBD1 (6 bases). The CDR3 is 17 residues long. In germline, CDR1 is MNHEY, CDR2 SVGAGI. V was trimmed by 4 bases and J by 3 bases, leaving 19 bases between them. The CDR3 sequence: CASSSNFDRLNNQPQHF. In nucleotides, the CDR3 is TGTGCCAGCAGTTCCAACTTCGACAGGCTGAACAATCAGCCCCAGCATTTT.

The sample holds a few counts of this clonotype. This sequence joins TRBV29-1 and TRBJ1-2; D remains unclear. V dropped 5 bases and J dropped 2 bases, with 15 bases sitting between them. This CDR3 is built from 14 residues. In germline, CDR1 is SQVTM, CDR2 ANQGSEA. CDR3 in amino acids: CSVFVGEMNYGYTF. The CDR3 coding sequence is TGCAGCGTTTTTGTCGGGGAAATGAACTATGGCTACACCTTC.

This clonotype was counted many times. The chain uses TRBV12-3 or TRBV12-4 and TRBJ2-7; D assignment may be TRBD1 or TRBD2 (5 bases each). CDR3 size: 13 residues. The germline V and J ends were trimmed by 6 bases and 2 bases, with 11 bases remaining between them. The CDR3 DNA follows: TGTGCCAGCAGCCGGGACCGCCCCTACGAGCAGTACTTC. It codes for CASSRDRPYEQYF.

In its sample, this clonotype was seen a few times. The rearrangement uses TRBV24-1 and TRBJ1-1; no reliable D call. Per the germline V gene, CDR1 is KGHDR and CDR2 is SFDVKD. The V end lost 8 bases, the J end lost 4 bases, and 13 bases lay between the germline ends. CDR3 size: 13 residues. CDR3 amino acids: CATTASVGTEAFF. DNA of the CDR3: TGTGCCACCACTGCAAGTGTAGGCACTGAAGCTTTCTTT.

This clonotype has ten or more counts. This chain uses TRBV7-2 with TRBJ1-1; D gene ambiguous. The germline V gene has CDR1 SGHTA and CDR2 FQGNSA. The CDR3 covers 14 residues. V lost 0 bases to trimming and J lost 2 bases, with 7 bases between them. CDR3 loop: CASSLALQNTEAFF. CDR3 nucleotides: TGTGCCAGCAGCTTAGCGCTACAAAACACTGAAGCTTTCTTT.

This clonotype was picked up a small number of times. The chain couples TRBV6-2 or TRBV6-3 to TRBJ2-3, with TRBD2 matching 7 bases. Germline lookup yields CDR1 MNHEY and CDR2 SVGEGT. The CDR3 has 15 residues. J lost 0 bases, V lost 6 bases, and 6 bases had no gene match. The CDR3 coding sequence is TGTGCCAGCAGGGTTAGCGGGTTAAGCACAGATACGCAGTATTTT. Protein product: CASRVSGLSTDTQYF.

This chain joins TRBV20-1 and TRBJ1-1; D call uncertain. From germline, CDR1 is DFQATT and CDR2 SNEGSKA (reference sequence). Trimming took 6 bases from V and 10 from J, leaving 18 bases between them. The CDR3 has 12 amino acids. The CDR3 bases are TGCAGTGCCCTACATACGGGGATCGGAGCTTTCTTT. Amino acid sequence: CSALHTGIGAFF.